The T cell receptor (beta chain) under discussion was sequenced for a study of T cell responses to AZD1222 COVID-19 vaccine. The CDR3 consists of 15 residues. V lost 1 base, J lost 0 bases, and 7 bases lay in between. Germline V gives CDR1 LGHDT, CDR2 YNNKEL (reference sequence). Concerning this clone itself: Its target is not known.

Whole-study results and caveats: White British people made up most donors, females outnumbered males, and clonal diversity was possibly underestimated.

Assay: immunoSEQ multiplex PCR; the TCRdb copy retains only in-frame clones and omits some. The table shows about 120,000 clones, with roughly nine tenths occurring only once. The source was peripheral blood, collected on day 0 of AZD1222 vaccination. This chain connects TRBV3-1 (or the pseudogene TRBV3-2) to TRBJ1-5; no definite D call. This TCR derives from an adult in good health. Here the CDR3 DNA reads TGTGCCAGCAGCCAAGGGACGGTTAGCAATCAGCCCCAGCATTTT. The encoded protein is CASSQGTVSNQPQHF.